What follows are 9 T cell receptor beta chains derived from one specimen sequenced in a study of T cell responses to AZD1222 COVID-19 vaccine. TCRdb's table, derived via immunoSEQ multiplex PCR, lists solely in-frame clones and lacks some. The sample includes over 100,000 clones, 65% to 90% of them seen just once. Sequencing used peripheral blood, obtained on day 0 of AZD1222 vaccination. All receptors come from an adult in good health.

V is TRBV27 and J is TRBJ1-1; TRBD1 might be the D (5 bases). The CDR3 consists of 16 residues. V was cut by 3 bases and J by 1 base, with 15 bases left in between. Germline V CDR1 and CDR2: MNHEY, SMNVEV (reference sequence). The CDR3 DNA sequence: TGTGCCAGCAGTTTGCGTCCGGGACTCCAGAACACTGAAGCTTTCTTT. It yields the protein CASSLRPGLQNTEAFF.

This chain connects TRBV4-1 to TRBJ1-3; no clear D gene. The CDR3 covers 15 residues. The V and J ends lost 1 base and 0 bases respectively, with 7 bases between them. CDR1 and CDR2 (germline): MGHRA, YSYEKL. CDR3 nucleotides: TGCGCCAGCAGCCAAGGGGATCTCTCTGGAAACACCATATATTTT. It encodes CASSQGDLSGNTIYF.

The V gene is TRBV5-6, the J gene TRBJ2-1; D remains ambiguous. The CDR3 runs 14 residues. CDR1 SGHDT and CDR2 YYEEEE come from the germline V gene. V was clipped by 7 bases and J by 6 bases, with 17 bases between them. The CDR3 bases are TGTGCCAGCTCAGCTAATTGGGCCTCCAATGAGCAGTTCTTC. It translates to CASSANWASNEQFF.

The chain combines TRBV25-1 with TRBJ1-5; D gene unclear. Germline V lookup: CDR1 MGHDK, CDR2 SYGVNS. With 1 base removed from V and 8 bases from J, the gap between germline ends came to 12 bases. CDR3 length: 14 residues. CDR3 residues: CASSEWSGIEPQHF. Here the CDR3 DNA reads TGTGCCAGCAGTGAATGGAGCGGCATAGAGCCCCAGCATTTT.

The rearrangement links TRBV12-3 or TRBV12-4 to TRBJ2-3; no firm D call. CDR3 length: 12 amino acids. V lost 1 base to trimming and J lost 8 bases, with 7 bases between them. DNA of the CDR3: TGTGCCAGCAGTTTAGGACTTGCTACGCAGTATTTT. Translation: CASSLGLATQYF.

This clone was seen just once. V and J are TRBV7-3 and TRBJ1-1, with D hard to call. Germline V gene lookup returns CDR1 SGHTA and CDR2 FQGTGA. This CDR3 region has 16 residues. Deletions cut 0 bases from V and 5 bases from J, with 16 bases between. Here the CDR3 reads CASSLTIKNSRTEAFF. CDR3 coding DNA: TGTGCCAGCAGCTTAACTATTAAAAACAGTCGAACTGAAGCTTTCTTT.

The V gene is TRBV28, the J gene TRBJ2-7, with 10 bases lining up with TRBD2. The CDR3 length is 14 residues. J lost 5 bases, V lost 3 bases, and 4 bases had no gene match. CDR1 and CDR2 (germline): MDHEN, SYDVKM. CDR3 in amino acids: CASSLPSGGNEQYF. The CDR3 region has the DNA TGTGCCAGCAGTTTGCCTAGCGGGGGAAACGAGCAGTACTTC.

The CDR3 coding sequence is TGTGCCAGCAGCTTAGCGGGGGGCCCCGGTTCCTACGAGCAGTACTTC. The encoded protein is CASSLAGGPGSYEQYF. The chain joins TRBV7-2 to TRBJ2-7; D could derive from TRBD1 or TRBD2 (6 bases each). V was clipped by 0 bases and J by 1 base, with 13 bases between them. The CDR3 is 16 amino acids. In germline, CDR1 is SGHTA, CDR2 FQGNSA.

The chain uses TRBV7-9 and TRBJ2-2, with D unresolved. Germline CDR1 reads SEHNR; CDR2 reads FQNEAQ (reference sequence). V lost 3 bases to trimming and J lost 3 bases, with 11 bases between them. The CDR3 spans 15 residues. Here the CDR3 reads CASSLVGRDTGELFF. Here the CDR3 DNA reads TGTGCCAGCAGCTTGGTAGGTCGCGACACCGGGGAGCTGTTTTTT.